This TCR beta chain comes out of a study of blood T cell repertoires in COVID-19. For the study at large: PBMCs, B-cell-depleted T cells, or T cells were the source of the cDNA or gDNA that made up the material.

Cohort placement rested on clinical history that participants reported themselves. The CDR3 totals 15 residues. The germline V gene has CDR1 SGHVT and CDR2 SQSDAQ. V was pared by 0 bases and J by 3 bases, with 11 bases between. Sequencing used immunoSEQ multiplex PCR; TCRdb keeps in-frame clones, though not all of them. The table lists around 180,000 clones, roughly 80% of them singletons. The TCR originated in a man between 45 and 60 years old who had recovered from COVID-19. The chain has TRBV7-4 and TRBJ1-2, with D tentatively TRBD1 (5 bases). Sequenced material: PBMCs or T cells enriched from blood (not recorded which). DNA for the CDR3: TGTGCCAGCAGCTTAGCAGGGGCTTCCGACTATGGCTACACCTTC. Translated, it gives CASSLAGASDYGYTF.